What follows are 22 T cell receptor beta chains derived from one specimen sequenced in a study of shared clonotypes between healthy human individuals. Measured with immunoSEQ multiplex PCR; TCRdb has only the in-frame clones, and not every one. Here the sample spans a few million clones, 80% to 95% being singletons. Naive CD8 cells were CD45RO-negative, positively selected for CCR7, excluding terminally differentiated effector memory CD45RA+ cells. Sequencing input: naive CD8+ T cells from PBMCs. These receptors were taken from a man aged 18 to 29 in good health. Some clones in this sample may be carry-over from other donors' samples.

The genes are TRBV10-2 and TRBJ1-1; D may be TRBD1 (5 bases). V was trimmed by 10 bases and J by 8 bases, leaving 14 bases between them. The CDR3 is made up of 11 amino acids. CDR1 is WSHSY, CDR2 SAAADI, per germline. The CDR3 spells CATYPGGEAFF. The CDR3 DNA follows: TGCGCCACCTACCCGGGGGGGGAAGCTTTCTTT.

In nucleotides, the CDR3 is TGTGCCAGCAGTGAAGCTGGGGGCGGCCCAGCTAACTATGGCTACACCTTC. Amino acids: CASSEAGGGPANYGYTF. V gene TRBV6-1 combines with J gene TRBJ1-2; TRBD1 might be the D (6 bases). The CDR3 runs to 17 residues. Trimming left V 0 bases short and J 0 bases short, with 14 bases between. CDR1 is MNHNS and CDR2 is SASEGT in the germline V gene.

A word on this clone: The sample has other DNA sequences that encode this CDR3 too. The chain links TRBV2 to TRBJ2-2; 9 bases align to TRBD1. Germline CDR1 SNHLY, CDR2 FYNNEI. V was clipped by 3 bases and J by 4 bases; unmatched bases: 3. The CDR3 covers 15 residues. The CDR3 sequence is CASSEGQGGTGELFF. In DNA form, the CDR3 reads TGTGCCAGCAGTGAGGGACAGGGTGGCACCGGGGAGCTGTTTTTT. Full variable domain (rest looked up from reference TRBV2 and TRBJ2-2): EPEVTQTPSHQVTQMGQEVILRCVPISNHLYFYWYRQILGQKVEFLVSFYNNEISEKSEIFDDQFSVERPDGSNFTLKIRSTKLEDSAMYFCASSEGQGGTGELFFGEGSRLTVL.

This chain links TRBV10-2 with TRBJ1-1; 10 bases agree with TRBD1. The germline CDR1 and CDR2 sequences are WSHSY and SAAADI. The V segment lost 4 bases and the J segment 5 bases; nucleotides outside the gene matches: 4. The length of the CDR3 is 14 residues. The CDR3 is CASSGDRGGTEAFF. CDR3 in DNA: TGCGCCAGCAGTGGGGACAGGGGAGGGACTGAAGCTTTCTTT.

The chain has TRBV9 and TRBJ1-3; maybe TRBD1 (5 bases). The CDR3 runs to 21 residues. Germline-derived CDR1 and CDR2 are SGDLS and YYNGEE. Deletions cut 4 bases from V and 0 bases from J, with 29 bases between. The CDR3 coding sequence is TGTGCCAGCAGCCCTAGCCTGACAGAGACATCCATAACCAACTCTGGAAACACCATATATTTT. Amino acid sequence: CASSPSLTETSITNSGNTIYF.

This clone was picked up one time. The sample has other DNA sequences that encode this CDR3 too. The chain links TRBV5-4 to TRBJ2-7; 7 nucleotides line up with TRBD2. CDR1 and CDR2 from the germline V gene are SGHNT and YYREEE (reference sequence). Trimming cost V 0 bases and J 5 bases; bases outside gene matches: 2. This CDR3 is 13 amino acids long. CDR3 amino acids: CASSLGLANEQYF. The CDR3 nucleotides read TGTGCCAGCAGCTTGGGACTAGCTAACGAGCAGTACTTC. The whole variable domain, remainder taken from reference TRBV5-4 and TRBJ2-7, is ETGVTQSPTHLIKTRGQQVTLRCSSQSGHNTVSWYQQALGQGPQFIFQYYREEENGRGNFPPRFSGLQFPNYSSELNVNALELDDSALYLCASSLGLANEQYFGPGTRLTVT.

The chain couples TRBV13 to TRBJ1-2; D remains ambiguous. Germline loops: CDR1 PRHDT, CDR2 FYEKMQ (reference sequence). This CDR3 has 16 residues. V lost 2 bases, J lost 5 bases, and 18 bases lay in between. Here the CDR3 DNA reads TGTGCCAGCAGCTTATATCCTTGGGAGGGTGAGTATGGCTACACCTTC. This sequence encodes CASSLYPWEGEYGYTF.

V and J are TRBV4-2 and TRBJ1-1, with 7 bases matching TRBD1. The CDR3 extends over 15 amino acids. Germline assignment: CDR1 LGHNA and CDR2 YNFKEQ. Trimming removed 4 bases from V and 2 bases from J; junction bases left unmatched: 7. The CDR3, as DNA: TGTGCCAGCAGCCCGATTACAGGGGAAAACACTGAAGCTTTCTTT. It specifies CASSPITGENTEAFF.

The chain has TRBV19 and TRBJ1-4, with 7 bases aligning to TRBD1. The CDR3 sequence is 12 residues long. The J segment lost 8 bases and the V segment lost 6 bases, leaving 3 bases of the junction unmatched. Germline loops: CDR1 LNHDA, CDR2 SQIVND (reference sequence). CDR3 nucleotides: TGTGCCAGTAGGGACAGGCACGAAAAACTGTTTTTT. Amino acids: CASRDRHEKLFF.

CDR3 residues: CASSGSTHNEQFF. CDR3 coding DNA: TGTGCCAGTAGTGGAAGCACCCACAATGAGCAGTTCTTC. The chain recombines TRBV19 with TRBJ2-1; D is unresolved. Trimming shortened V by 5 bases and J by 5 bases, and 10 bases separated the two germline ends. Germline-derived CDR1 and CDR2 are LNHDA and SQIVND (reference sequence). CDR3 length equals 13 residues.

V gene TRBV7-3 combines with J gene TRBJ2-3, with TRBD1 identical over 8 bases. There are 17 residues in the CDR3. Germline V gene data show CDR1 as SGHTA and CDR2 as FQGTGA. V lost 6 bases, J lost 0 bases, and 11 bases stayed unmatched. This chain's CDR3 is CASSRGTGVTSTDTQYF. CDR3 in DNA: TGTGCCAGCAGTCGAGGGACAGGTGTTACTAGCACAGATACGCAGTATTTT.

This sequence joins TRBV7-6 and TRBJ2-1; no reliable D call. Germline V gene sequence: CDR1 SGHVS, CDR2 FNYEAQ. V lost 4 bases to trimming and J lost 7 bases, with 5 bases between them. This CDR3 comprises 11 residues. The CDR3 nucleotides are TGTGCCAGCAGCTCTGAAAATGAGCAGTTCTTC. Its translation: CASSSENEQFF.

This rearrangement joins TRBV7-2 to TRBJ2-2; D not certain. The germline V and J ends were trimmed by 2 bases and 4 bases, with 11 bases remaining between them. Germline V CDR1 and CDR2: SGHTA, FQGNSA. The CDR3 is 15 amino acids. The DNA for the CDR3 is TGTGCCAGCAGCTTAAGGTCGGCCCCCACCGGGGAGCTGTTTTTT. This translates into CASSLRSAPTGELFF.

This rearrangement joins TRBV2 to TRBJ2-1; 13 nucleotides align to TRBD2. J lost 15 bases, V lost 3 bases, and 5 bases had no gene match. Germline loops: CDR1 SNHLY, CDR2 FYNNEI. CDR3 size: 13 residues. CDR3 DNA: TGTGCCAGCAGTGACTGGACTAGCGGGAGTGCGTTCTTC. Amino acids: CASSDWTSGSAFF.

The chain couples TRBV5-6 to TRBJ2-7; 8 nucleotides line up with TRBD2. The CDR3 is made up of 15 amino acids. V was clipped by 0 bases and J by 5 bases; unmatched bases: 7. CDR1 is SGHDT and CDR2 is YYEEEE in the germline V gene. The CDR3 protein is CASSLAGHGRDEQYF. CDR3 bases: TGTGCCAGCAGCTTGGCGGGCCACGGGAGGGACGAGCAGTACTTC.

CDR3 protein: CASSRRTGTGELFF. CDR3 in DNA: TGTGCCAGCAGCCGCCGGACAGGGACCGGGGAGCTGTTTTTT. This chain links TRBV13 with TRBJ2-2, with 8 bases identical to TRBD1. Germline CDR1 is PRHDT and CDR2 is FYEKMQ (reference sequence). The trim removed 5 bases at V and 5 bases at J, leaving 4 bases unmatched. The CDR3 runs 14 residues. The full variable domain, with the rest looked up from reference TRBV13 and TRBJ2-2, is AAGVIQSPRHLIKEKRETATLKCYPIPRHDTVYWYQQGPGQDPQFLISFYEKMQSDKGSIPDRFSAQQFSDYHSELNMSSLELGDSALYFCASSRRTGTGELFFGEGSRLTVL.

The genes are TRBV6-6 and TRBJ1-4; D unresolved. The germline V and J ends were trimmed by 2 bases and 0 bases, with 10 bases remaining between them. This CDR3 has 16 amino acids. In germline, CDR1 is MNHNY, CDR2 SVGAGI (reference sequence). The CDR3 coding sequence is TGTGCCAGCAGTTACGCTACAGCAGCAACTAATGAAAAACTGTTTTTT. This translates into CASSYATAATNEKLFF.

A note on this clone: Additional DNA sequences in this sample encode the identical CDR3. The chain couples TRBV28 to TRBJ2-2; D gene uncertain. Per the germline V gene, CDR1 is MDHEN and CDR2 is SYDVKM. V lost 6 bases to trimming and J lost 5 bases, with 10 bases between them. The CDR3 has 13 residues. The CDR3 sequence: CASSLLGTGELFF. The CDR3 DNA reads TGTGCCAGCAGCCTCCTCGGGACCGGGGAGCTGTTTTTT.

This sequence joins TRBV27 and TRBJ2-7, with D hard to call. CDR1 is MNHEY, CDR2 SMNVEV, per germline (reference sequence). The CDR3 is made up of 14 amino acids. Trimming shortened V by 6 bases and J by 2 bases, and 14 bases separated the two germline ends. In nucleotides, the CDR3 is TGTGCCAGCAGCCCTCGCCCCGTGGCCTACGAGCAGTACTTC. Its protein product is CASSPRPVAYEQYF.

CDR3 sequence (DNA): TGTGCCAGCAGCCCCGGGACTAGCGGGAGACTAGGCTCCTACAATGAGCAGTTCTTC. As protein: CASSPGTSGRLGSYNEQFF. The gene calls are TRBV7-3 and TRBJ2-1; 14 bases match TRBD2. The CDR3 runs 19 residues. Germline V gives CDR1 SGHTA, CDR2 FQGTGA. After removal of 5 bases from V and 0 bases from J, the junction contained 9 bases not matched to a gene.

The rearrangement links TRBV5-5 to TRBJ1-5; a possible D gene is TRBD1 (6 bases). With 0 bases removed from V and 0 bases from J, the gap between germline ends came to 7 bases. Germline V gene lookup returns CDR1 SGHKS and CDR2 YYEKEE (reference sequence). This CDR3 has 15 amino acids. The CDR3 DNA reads TGTGCCAGCAGCTTGGCCAGGGGTAGCAATCAGCCCCAGCATTTT. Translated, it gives CASSLARGSNQPQHF.

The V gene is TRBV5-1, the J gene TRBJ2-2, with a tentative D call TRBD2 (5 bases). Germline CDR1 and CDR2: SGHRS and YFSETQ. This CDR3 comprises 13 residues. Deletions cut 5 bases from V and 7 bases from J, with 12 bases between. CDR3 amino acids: CASRRDGNGELFF. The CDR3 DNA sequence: TGCGCCAGCAGACGGGATGGCAACGGGGAGCTGTTTTTT.